The rows below give T cell receptor beta chains drawn from one sample of a study of blood T cell repertoires in COVID-19. Measured with immunoSEQ multiplex PCR; TCRdb has only the in-frame clones, and not every one. Of a few hundred thousand clones in the sample, about 85% are singletons; the top ten hold 3% to 4.5%. Sequenced: peripheral blood. These receptors came from a young woman with acute or convalescent COVID-19. The CDR3 runs from the conserved cysteine through the conserved F or W. The order of the fields is J gene, D gene, V gene, clone size, CDR3 DNA, CDR3 protein. The D gene is left open where the match is weak. Where a row states a size, it is once, few, many or the class of an expanded clone; other rows omit it.

>TRBJ2-5|TRBD1|TRBV5-1|few
TGCGCCAGCAGCCGGGACAGGGGGCCCCAAGAGACCCAGTACTTC
CASSRDRGPQETQYF
>TRBJ2-6|TRBD1|TRBV7-2|-
TGTGCCAGCGATCGGGACAGGGCCCTGGGGGCCAACGTCCTGACTTTC
CASDRDRALGANVLTF
>TRBJ2-7|-|TRBV5-5|-
TGTGCCAGCAGCTTGGAAGTCAGGGGTGGCGAGCAGTACTTC
CASSLEVRGGEQYF
>TRBJ1-2|TRBD1|TRBV19|few
TGTGCCAGTAGCCGGACAGGGGTTAACTATGGCTACACCTTC
CASSRTGVNYGYTF
>TRBJ2-4|-|TRBV12-5|-
TGTGCTAGTGGTTTGGTAGTTTCGGAGTCTCTAGCCAAAAACATTCAGTACTTC
CASGLVVSESLAKNIQYF
>TRBJ2-5|-|TRBV3-1/TRBV3-2|-
TGTGCCAGCAGCCAAGCACAGGGTCAAGAGACCCAGTACTTC
CASSQAQGQETQYF
>TRBJ2-1|-|TRBV14|-
TGTGCCAGCAGCCACCCCGGGGGCTCCTACAATGAGCAGTTCTTC
CASSHPGGSYNEQFF
>TRBJ1-1|-|TRBV4-1|-
TGCGCCAGCAGCCAAGTCCCCCCCAGTAATGAAGCTTTCTTT
CASSQVPPSNEAFF
>TRBJ1-6|TRBD1|TRBV19|-
TGTGCCAGTAGTATTTGGGCACCGGGACAGGTCTATTCACCCCTCCACTTT
CASSIWAPGQVYSPLHF
>TRBJ2-7|TRBD1|TRBV6-2/TRBV6-3|-
TGTGCCAGCAGTTACTCCGGGACAGGGTGGCAGTACTTC
CASSYSGTGWQYF
>TRBJ1-2|-|TRBV11-2|-
TGTGCCAGCAGCTTACCCCGTGGCCTCTATGGCTACACCTTC
CASSLPRGLYGYTF
>TRBJ1-3|TRBD1|TRBV19|once
TGTGCCAGTAGCTCCCTTCAGGGGGCGGGAAACACCATATATTTT
CASSSLQGAGNTIYF
>TRBJ2-7|-|TRBV19|-
TGTGCCAGTAGTGCGAGGCAGTTCTACGAGCAGTACTTC
CASSARQFYEQYF
>TRBJ1-1|-|TRBV6-5|once
TGTGCCAGCAGTTCCGCCACCGTACAGGGAGCGCCCACTTTCTTT
CASSSATVQGAPTFF
>TRBJ1-2|-|TRBV24-1|-
TGTGCCACCAGTGACTTAGACATGGGCTATGGCTACACCTTC
CATSDLDMGYGYTF
>TRBJ1-3|TRBD1|TRBV29-1|-
TGCAGCGTTACGACAGGGGGTGGAAACACCATATATTTT
CSVTTGGGNTIYF
>TRBJ1-5|-|TRBV21-1|-
TGTGCCAGCAGCAAATGGTATAGCGTCCATCAGCCCCAGCATTTT
CASSKWYSVHQPQHF